This TCR beta chain derives from a study of molecular identifiers for immune sequencing clone quantification. Study-wide points: Clone sizes that are highly expanded could be underestimated when identical TCR molecules share a barcode.

CDR1 SGHDT and CDR2 YYEEEE come from the germline V gene. The CDR3 runs to 15 residues. J was trimmed by 5 bases and V by 3 bases; bases with no gene match: 6. Naive CD8 library inputs spanned about 17,000 to 1,100,000 sorted cells and 10%, 30% or 50% RNA. In the sort, naive CD8 T cells were defined as CD8+CD4-CCR7+CD45RA+. This clonotype has a count of ten or more. No antigen is known for it. One entry per CDR3 protein results from TCRdb running MiXCR on the PCR reads. The sample records some 320,000 distinct CDR3 sequences, about a quarter being singletons. Input material: naive CD8+ T cells from blood, with Jurkat cell RNA spiked in. Subset noted: FACS-sorted CD8+CD4-CCR7+CD45RA+ naive T cells. The chain combines TRBV5-6 with TRBJ1-1; 11 positions agree with TRBD1. The origin of this receptor is a human donor in good health. Some libraries in this study had Jurkat cell RNA spiked in. DNA for the CDR3: TGTGCCAGCAGCTACGGACAGGGGGCCTTTACTGAAGCTTTCTTT. Its translation is CASSYGQGAFTEAFF.